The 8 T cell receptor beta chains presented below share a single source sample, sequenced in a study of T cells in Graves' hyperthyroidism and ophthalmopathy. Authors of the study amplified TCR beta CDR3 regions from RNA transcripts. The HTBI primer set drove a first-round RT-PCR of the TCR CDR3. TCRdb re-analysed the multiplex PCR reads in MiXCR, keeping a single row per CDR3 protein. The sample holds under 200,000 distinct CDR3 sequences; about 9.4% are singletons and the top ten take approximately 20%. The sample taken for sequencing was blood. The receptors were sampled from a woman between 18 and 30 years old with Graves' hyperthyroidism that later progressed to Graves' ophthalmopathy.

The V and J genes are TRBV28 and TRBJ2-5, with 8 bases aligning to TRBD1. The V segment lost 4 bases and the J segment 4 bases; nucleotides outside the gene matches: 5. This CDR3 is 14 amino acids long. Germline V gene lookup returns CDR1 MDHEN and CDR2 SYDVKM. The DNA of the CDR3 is TGTGCCAGCAGTTCATCAGGGGGCGGAGAGACCCAGTACTTC. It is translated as CASSSSGGGETQYF.

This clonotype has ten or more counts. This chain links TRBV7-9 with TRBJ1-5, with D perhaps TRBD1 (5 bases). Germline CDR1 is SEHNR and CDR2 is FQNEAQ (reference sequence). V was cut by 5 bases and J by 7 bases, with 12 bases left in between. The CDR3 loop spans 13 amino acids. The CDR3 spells CASSPEGRQPQHF. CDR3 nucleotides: TGTGCCAGCAGCCCCGAGGGGAGGCAGCCCCAGCATTTT.

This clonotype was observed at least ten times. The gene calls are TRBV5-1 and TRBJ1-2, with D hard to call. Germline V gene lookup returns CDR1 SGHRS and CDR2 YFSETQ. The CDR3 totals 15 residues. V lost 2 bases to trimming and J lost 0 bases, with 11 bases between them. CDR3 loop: CASSLDGYSNYGYTF. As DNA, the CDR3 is TGCGCCAGCAGCTTAGACGGCTATTCTAACTATGGCTACACCTTC.

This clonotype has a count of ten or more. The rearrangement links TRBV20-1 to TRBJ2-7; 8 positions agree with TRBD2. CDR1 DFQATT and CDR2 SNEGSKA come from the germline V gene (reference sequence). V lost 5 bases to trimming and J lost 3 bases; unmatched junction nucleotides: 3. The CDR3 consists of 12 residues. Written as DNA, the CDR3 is TGCAGTGCTCGGGAGGGGGGCTACGAGCAGTACTTC. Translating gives CSAREGGYEQYF.

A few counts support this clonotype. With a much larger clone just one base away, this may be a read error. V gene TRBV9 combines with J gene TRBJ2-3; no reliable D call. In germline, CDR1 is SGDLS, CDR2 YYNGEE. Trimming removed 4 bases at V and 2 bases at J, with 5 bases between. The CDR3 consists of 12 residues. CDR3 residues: CASSTNTDTQYF. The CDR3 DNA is TGTGCCAGCAGCACAAACACAGATACGCAGTATTTT.

The DNA for the CDR3 is TGTGCCAGCAGCGTAGAGACGGCCAGCTCTGGAAACACCATATATTTT. Translating it yields CASSVETASSGNTIYF. The chain links TRBV9 to TRBJ1-3; D is unclear. The CDR3 has 16 amino acids. Germline-derived CDR1 and CDR2 are SGDLS and YYNGEE. V lost 0 bases and J 0 bases, leaving 10 bases between the germline ends.

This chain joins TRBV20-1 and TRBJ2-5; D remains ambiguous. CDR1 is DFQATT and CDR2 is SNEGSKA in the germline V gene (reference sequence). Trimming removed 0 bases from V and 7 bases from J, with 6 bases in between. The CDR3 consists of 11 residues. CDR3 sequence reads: CSAREPGTQYF. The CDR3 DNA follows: TGCAGTGCTAGAGAGCCAGGGACCCAGTACTTC.

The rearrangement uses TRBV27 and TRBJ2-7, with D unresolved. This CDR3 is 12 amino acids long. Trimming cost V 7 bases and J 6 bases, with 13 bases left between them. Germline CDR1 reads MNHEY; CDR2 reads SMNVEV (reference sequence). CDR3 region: CASTLLGGEQYF. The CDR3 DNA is TGTGCCAGCACCCTACTGGGTGGCGAGCAGTACTTC.